Each of the 17 T cell receptor beta chains below was sequenced from the same sample in a study of chemoradiotherapy in HPV16-positive cancers. Data came from immunoSEQ multiplex PCR; TCRdb stores just in-frame clones and leaves some out. The table lists 25,000 to 40,000 clones, around 88% of them singletons, with approximately 5% in the top ten. Sequencing was performed on blood, taken from a patient who underwent chemoradiotherapy. All receptors come from a human donor with HPV-associated anogenital cancer.

V and J are TRBV2 and TRBJ1-1; possible D gene TRBD1, 6 bases. CDR1 SNHLY and CDR2 FYNNEI come from the germline V gene. The CDR3 loop spans 15 amino acids. Trimming took 7 bases from V and 8 from J, leaving 23 bases between them. This CDR3 is CASIVSPGHQIEAFF. For the CDR3, the DNA is TGTGCCAGCATCGTCAGTCCGGGACACCAGATAGAAGCTTTCTTT.

This clone was detected only once. The V call is TRBV7-6, the J call TRBJ2-7; TRBD1 might be the D (5 bases). V was cut by 5 bases and J by 3 bases, with 20 bases left in between. There are 16 residues in the CDR3. Germline-derived CDR1 and CDR2 are SGHVS and FNYEAQ. The CDR3 loop is CASSAQQLGARYEQYF. DNA for the CDR3: TGTGCCAGCAGCGCCCAACAGTTAGGGGCGCGCTACGAGCAGTACTTC.

The chain is built from TRBV10-3 and TRBJ2-7, with 9 positions matching TRBD2. The V gene end was trimmed by 6 bases and the J gene end by 4 bases; junction bases not matched to a gene: 7. Germline-derived CDR1 and CDR2 are ENHRY and SYGVKD. The CDR3 spans 14 residues. The CDR3 nucleotides are TGTGCCATCAGAGATAGCGGGAGTGTGTACGAGCAGTACTTC. Protein: CAIRDSGSVYEQYF.

The chain has TRBV5-4 and TRBJ2-1; TRBD2 matches at 10 bases. Germline V gives CDR1 SGHNT, CDR2 YYREEE (reference sequence). There are 12 residues in the CDR3. The CDR3 reads CASGRAYNEQFF. CDR3 coding DNA: TGTGCAAGCGGGAGGGCCTACAATGAGCAGTTCTTC.

V gene TRBV10-3 combines with J gene TRBJ1-1; 8 bases are shared with TRBD1. The length of the CDR3 is 14 residues. V lost 2 bases and J lost 5; bases outside the gene matches: 4. Germline V gives CDR1 ENHRY, CDR2 SYGVKD. For the CDR3, the DNA is TGTGCCATCAGTGAGGGACAGGGTGGGACTGAAGCTTTCTTT. Protein: CAISEGQGGTEAFF.

This chain joins TRBV7-6 and TRBJ2-1, with 14 bases matching TRBD2. The CDR3 is 18 residues long. The germline V gene encodes CDR1 SGHVS and CDR2 FNYEAQ. Unmatched junction bases numbered 5, after V lost 1 base and J lost 3 bases. The CDR3 spells CASSLVTSGGVVYNEQFF. The CDR3 DNA reads as TGTGCCAGCAGCTTAGTGACTAGCGGGGGGGTCGTCTACAATGAGCAGTTCTTC.

This chain links TRBV27 with TRBJ1-2; 7 bases are a match to TRBD1. Germline CDR1 is MNHEY and CDR2 is SMNVEV (reference sequence). J lost 6 bases, V lost 8 bases, and 12 bases had no gene match. CDR3 length: 14 residues. The CDR3 DNA is TGTGCCAGCGGTCGTCTGGGGACAGCAGATGGCTACACCTTC. It yields the protein CASGRLGTADGYTF.

The chain links TRBV6-6 to TRBJ2-7, with 7 bases identical to TRBD2. With V trimmed by 4 bases and J by 6 bases, 6 bases remained unmatched. This CDR3 region has 13 residues. The germline CDR1 and CDR2 sequences are MNHNY and SVGAGI (reference sequence). CDR3 sequence (DNA): TGTGCCAGCAGTTCCCGGGGGGAAACCGAGCAGTACTTC. This codes for CASSSRGETEQYF.

This chain links TRBV5-1 with TRBJ1-6; D unclear. The V gene lost 0 bases and the J gene lost 8 bases, with 9 bases spanning the gap. CDR1 and CDR2 (germline): SGHRS, YFSETQ. The CDR3 is made up of 14 amino acids. This chain's CDR3 is CASSLAGVYSPLHF. DNA of the CDR3: TGCGCCAGCAGCTTGGCTGGGGTTTATTCACCCCTCCACTTT.

In regard to this clone: At one end, the junction sequence differs from germline, possibly due to a read error. This sequence joins TRBV5-1 and TRBJ2-5; 10 bases agree with TRBD1. Per germline, CDR1 SGHRS and CDR2 YFSETQ. The CDR3 has 14 amino acids. The CDR3 sequence: CASRSTGGQKTQYF. The CDR3 DNA is TGCGCCAGCAGGTCGACAGGGGGCCAAAAGACCCAGTACTTC. Complete variable domain (other parts from reference TRBV5-1 and TRBJ2-5): KAGVTQTPRYLIKTRGQQVTLSCSPISGHRSVSWYQQTPGQGLQFLFEYFSETQRNKGNFPGRFSGRQFSNSRSEMNVSTLELGDSALYLCASRSTGGQKTQYFGPGTRLLVL.

The rearrangement links TRBV7-2 to TRBJ2-1; weak D call: TRBD2 (5 bases). Germline CDR1 is SGHTA and CDR2 is FQGNSA. The germline V and J ends were trimmed by 5 bases and 10 bases, with 18 bases remaining between them. The CDR3 is made up of 14 amino acids. CDR3 in DNA: TGTGCCAGCAGCCCATTTAATCTAGCCAGGGAGCAGTTCTTC. Protein product: CASSPFNLAREQFF.

The chain links TRBV25-1 to TRBJ1-2, with 12 bases matching TRBD1. This CDR3 is 16 amino acids long. V shed 3 bases, J shed 1 base, and the junction held 3 bases outside the gene matches. The germline gives CDR1 MGHDK, CDR2 SYGVNS. The DNA of the CDR3 is TGTGCCAGCAGTGATGGGACAGGGGGCTTTAACTATGGCTACACCTTC. This encodes CASSDGTGGFNYGYTF.

This clone came up once. The gene calls are TRBV5-4 and TRBJ2-1; D is tentatively TRBD1 or TRBD2 (6 bases each). Germline V CDR1 and CDR2: SGHNT, YYREEE (reference sequence). This CDR3 has 16 residues. V lost 4 bases and J lost 2, with 16 bases in between. The CDR3 reads CASSPAGGFAYNEQFF. DNA of the CDR3: TGTGCCAGCAGCCCGGCCGGGGGCTTCGCCTACAATGAGCAGTTCTTC.

The chain uses TRBV6-1 and TRBJ1-3; D is ambiguous. Trimming took 1 base from V and 0 from J, leaving 13 bases between them. The germline V gene encodes CDR1 MNHNS and CDR2 SASEGT. CDR3 length equals 17 residues. The CDR3 reads CASSEGSTTISGNTIYF. The CDR3 nucleotides are TGTGCCAGCAGTGAAGGCTCAACCACTATCTCTGGAAACACCATATATTTT.

The chain is built from TRBV5-4 and TRBJ2-5; D is possibly TRBD1 (7 bases). The CDR3 is 14 residues long. Trimming pared 1 base from V and 6 bases from J, leaving 13 bases between. Germline V gene sequence: CDR1 SGHNT, CDR2 YYREEE (reference sequence). The CDR3 loop is CASSLRSGGQTQYF. The CDR3 coding sequence is TGTGCCAGCAGCTTGAGATCAGGGGGGCAGACCCAGTACTTC. The entire variable domain, with the rest obtained from reference TRBV5-4 and TRBJ2-5, is as follows: ETGVTQSPTHLIKTRGQQVTLRCSSQSGHNTVSWYQQALGQGPQFIFQYYREEENGRGNFPPRFSGLQFPNYSSELNVNALELDDSALYLCASSLRSGGQTQYFGPGTRLLVL.

V is TRBV2 and J is TRBJ2-7; TRBD2 agrees at 9 bases. Germline V gene lookup returns CDR1 SNHLY and CDR2 FYNNEI. The trim removed 7 bases at V and 6 bases at J, leaving 7 bases unmatched. The CDR3 has 13 amino acids. CDR3 in amino acids: CASKGGGALEQYF. DNA of the CDR3: TGTGCCAGCAAAGGCGGGGGGGCCCTCGAGCAGTACTTC.

This rearrangement joins TRBV2 to TRBJ1-2, with 11 bases identical to TRBD1. The germline CDR1 and CDR2 sequences are SNHLY and FYNNEI. This CDR3 is 14 amino acids long. The V gene end was trimmed by 6 bases and the J gene end by 4 bases; junction bases not matched to a gene: 4. Here the CDR3 DNA reads TGTGCCAGCAGCGAGGACAGGGGGCTCTATGGCTACACCTTC. Encoded protein: CASSEDRGLYGYTF.